The subject of this entry is one T cell receptor beta chain. Its antigen is unidentified. The data originate from a study of shared clonotypes between healthy human individuals. Clones were sequenced by immunoSEQ multiplex PCR, and TCRdb holds only the in-frame ones, with some missing. The sample consists of about 2,100,000 clones, roughly 91% of them appearing once. Naive CD8 populations comprised CD45RO-negative cells positively selected for CCR7, excluding terminally differentiated effector memory CD45RA+ cells. The healthy adult donors were HIV-negative and reported no recent acute infections or vaccinations. General study results and limits: Sample collection involved blood only; tissue repertoires are likely different.

The sample was naive CD8+ T cells from PBMCs. The clonotype was recovered from a man between 18 and 29 years old in good health. Some clones in this sample may be carry-over from other donors' samples.

The CDR3 loop reads CATSRPGKEQFF. The CDR3 DNA is TGTGCCACCAGCAGGCCGGGAAAGGAGCAGTTCTTC. The chain recombines TRBV15 with TRBJ2-1; D is possibly TRBD2 (5 bases). The germline V gene has CDR1 LNHNV and CDR2 YYDKDF (reference sequence). The V gene lost 3 bases and the J gene lost 10 bases, with 10 bases spanning the gap. CDR3 length: 12 residues.